The rows below give T cell receptor beta chains drawn from one sample of a study of CD8+CD57+ T cells in acquired aplastic anemia. TCRdb fed the reads into MiXCR, producing one record per CDR3 protein. The profile shows under 350,000 distinct CDR3 sequences, roughly 59% of them singletons. Specimen: sorted CD4+, CD8+, or CD8+CD57+ T cells (not recorded which) from PBMCs. All receptors derive from a human donor with aplastic anemia. Both conserved end residues are part of each CDR3. The D gene is left open where the match is weak. A row's size may be missing; if present it is once, few, many or a size class.

V gene: TRBV24-1
J gene: TRBJ2-5
D gene: TRBD2
clone size: .
CDR3 DNA: TGTGCCACCGCACTAGCGGGAGCTGCGGAGACCCAGTACTTC
CDR3 protein: CATALAGAAETQYF

V gene: TRBV7-6
J gene: TRBJ2-7
D gene: TRBD2
clone size: few
CDR3 DNA: TGTGCCAGCAGCACTAGCGGGGCCAGCTCCTACGAGCAGTACTTC
CDR3 protein: CASSTSGASSYEQYF

V gene: TRBV27
J gene: TRBJ2-6
D gene: TRBD1
clone size: few
CDR3 DNA: TGTGCCAGCAGTTTAGGACAGGGGATCTCTGGGGCCAACGTCCTGACTTTC
CDR3 protein: CASSLGQGISGANVLTF

V gene: TRBV29-1
J gene: TRBJ2-1
D gene: .
clone size: .
CDR3 DNA: TGCAGCGTTGAAGAGTGGGGGGAACACACTGCCGATGAGCAGTTCTTC
CDR3 protein: CSVEEWGEHTADEQFF

V gene: TRBV10-3
J gene: TRBJ2-2
D gene: .
clone size: many
CDR3 DNA: TGTGCCATCAGTGAGTCTGCGGGACCGAACACCGGGGAGCTGTTTTTT
CDR3 protein: CAISESAGPNTGELFF

V gene: TRBV5-1
J gene: TRBJ2-3
D gene: TRBD1
clone size: few
CDR3 DNA: TGCGCCAGCAGCCTAATGGGACAGGGCACAGATACGCAGTATTTT
CDR3 protein: CASSLMGQGTDTQYF

V gene: TRBV6-4
J gene: TRBJ2-5
D gene: TRBD2
clone size: .
CDR3 DNA: TGTGCCAGCAGTTCGATAGCGGGAGGGCAAGAGACCCAGTACTTC
CDR3 protein: CASSSIAGGQETQYF

V gene: TRBV10-3
J gene: TRBJ1-1
D gene: .
clone size: .
CDR3 DNA: TGTGCCATCAGTGATACAGGGAGGAACACTGAAGCTTTCTTT
CDR3 protein: CAISDTGRNTEAFF

V gene: TRBV7-2
J gene: TRBJ2-7
D gene: .
clone size: few
CDR3 DNA: TGTGCCAGCAGCTTAGGGGACATTTACGAGCAGTACTTC
CDR3 protein: CASSLGDIYEQYF

V gene: TRBV24-1
J gene: TRBJ1-3
D gene: .
clone size: .
CDR3 DNA: TGTGCCACCAGTGATTCACGGACCGTCGCCTCTGGAAACACCATATATTTT
CDR3 protein: CATSDSRTVASGNTIYF

V gene: TRBV10-3
J gene: TRBJ1-1
D gene: .
clone size: .
CDR3 DNA: TGTGCCATTAAGACAGGAATGAACACTGAAGCTTTCTTT
CDR3 protein: CAIKTGMNTEAFF

V gene: TRBV11-3
J gene: TRBJ2-2
D gene: TRBD2
clone size: .
CDR3 DNA: TGTGCCAGCAGCGCCCTAGCGGTGGACACCGGGGAGCTGTTTTTT
CDR3 protein: CASSALAVDTGELFF

V gene: TRBV12-3/TRBV12-4
J gene: TRBJ2-7
D gene: TRBD2
clone size: many
CDR3 DNA: TGTGCCAGCACCCTCACCACTAGCGGGAGTTTGGGCGAGCAGTACTTC
CDR3 protein: CASTLTTSGSLGEQYF

V gene: TRBV18
J gene: TRBJ2-5
D gene: .
clone size: many
CDR3 DNA: TGTGCCAGCTCACGGGACGGGTCCCAAGAGACCCAGTACTTC
CDR3 protein: CASSRDGSQETQYF

V gene: TRBV2
J gene: TRBJ1-5
D gene: TRBD1
clone size: many
CDR3 DNA: TGTGCCAGCAGTACAGGGGCGTTGGGGAATTATCAGCCCCAGCATTTT
CDR3 protein: CASSTGALGNYQPQHF